The 30 T cell receptor beta chains in this list originate from one sample, sequenced in a study of blood T cell repertoires in COVID-19. Measured with immunoSEQ multiplex PCR; TCRdb has only the in-frame clones, and not every one. Altogether 84,000 or so clones are present, about 83% being singletons, with the ten largest covering around 29%. The sequencing input was peripheral blood. All receptors come from a woman of 80 years or more with acute or convalescent COVID-19.

The chain has TRBV29-1 and TRBJ2-7, with D possibly matching TRBD2 (7 bases). Trimming pared 7 bases from V and 11 bases from J, leaving 18 bases between. Germline V gives CDR1 SQVTM, CDR2 ANQGSEA. This CDR3 spans 11 amino acids. The DNA for the CDR3 is TGCAGCGGGCGAGGAGGGGGGGACGAGTACTTC. Its protein product is CSGRGGGDEYF.

The V call is TRBV3-1 (or the pseudogene TRBV3-2), the J call TRBJ1-2; TRBD1 matches at 8 bases. Germline V lookup: CDR1 LGHDT, CDR2 YNNKEL (reference sequence). CDR3 size: 13 residues. V shed 3 bases and J 7 bases; nucleotides not matched to a gene: 4. Here the CDR3 reads CASSHQQGGGYTF. The CDR3 coding sequence is TGTGCCAGCAGCCACCAACAGGGGGGTGGCTACACCTTC.

This chain connects TRBV23-1 to TRBJ2-4; 10 bases line up with TRBD1. TRBV23-1 has ORF status, its function being uncertain. CDR3 length equals 19 residues. J gave up 1 base and V 6 bases, and 15 bases lay outside the gene matches. The CDR3 spells CASSPGQGMGTMAKNIQYF. The CDR3 DNA reads TGCGCCAGCAGCCCGGGACAGGGGATGGGAACCATGGCCAAAAACATTCAGTACTTC.

The V gene is TRBV4-2, the J gene TRBJ2-1, with 7 bases matching TRBD2. The CDR3 runs to 12 residues. Germline lookup yields CDR1 LGHNA and CDR2 YNFKEQ. J was trimmed by 10 bases and V by 3 bases; bases with no gene match: 3. Here the CDR3 DNA reads TGTGCCAGCAGCCAGACTAGCCGGGAGCAGTTCTTC. This encodes CASSQTSREQFF.

The CDR3 sequence: CASRSSSGPYNEQFF. In nucleotides, the CDR3 is TGTGCCAGTAGATCTTCAAGCGGGCCTTACAATGAGCAGTTCTTC. This chain joins TRBV19 and TRBJ2-1; D might be TRBD2 (6 bases). Looked up from germline, CDR1 is LNHDA and CDR2 is SQIVND (reference sequence). V lost 6 bases to trimming and J lost 4 bases, with 16 bases between them. The CDR3 is 15 residues long.

The V gene is TRBV7-2, the J gene TRBJ2-1; D possibly corresponds to TRBD1 (7 bases). Germline V gives CDR1 SGHTA, CDR2 FQGNSA. V was shortened by 1 base and J by 5 bases, with 12 bases between the two germline ends. This CDR3 contains 15 residues. CDR3 sequence: CASSLDPGGHNEQFF. The CDR3 bases are TGTGCCAGCAGCTTAGACCCAGGGGGGCACAATGAGCAGTTCTTC.

The rearrangement uses TRBV3-1 (or the pseudogene TRBV3-2) and TRBJ2-2; 8 bases are shared with TRBD2. Germline CDR1 is LGHDT and CDR2 is YNNKEL (reference sequence). The CDR3 totals 15 residues. V shed 6 bases, J shed 3 bases, and the junction held 6 bases outside the gene matches. This chain's CDR3 is CASSLYGGDTGELFF. In DNA, the CDR3 is TGTGCCAGCAGTCTATACGGGGGGGACACCGGGGAGCTGTTTTTT.

The chain joins TRBV7-2 to TRBJ1-6; possibly TRBD1 for D (5 bases). Trimming cost V 5 bases and J 8 bases, with 16 bases left between them. The CDR3 sequence is 15 residues long. CDR1 and CDR2 (germline): SGHTA, FQGNSA. CDR3 nucleotides: TGTGCCAGCAGCGCCCCTCCCCAGGGCTATTCACCCCTCCACTTT. This codes for CASSAPPQGYSPLHF. Combining the CDR3 with reference TRBV7-2 and TRBJ1-6 gives the whole variable domain GAGVSQSPSNKVTEKGKDVELRCDPISGHTALYWYRQSLGQGLEFLIYFQGNSAPDKSGLPSDRFSAERTGGSVSTLTIQRTQQEDSAVYLCASSAPPQGYSPLHFGNGTRLTVT.

V and J are TRBV28 and TRBJ2-3, with D unresolved. V dropped 2 bases and J dropped 4 bases, with 16 bases sitting between them. CDR3 length: 16 amino acids. Per the germline V gene, CDR1 is MDHEN and CDR2 is SYDVKM. The CDR3 coding sequence is TGTGCCAGCAGTTTACGAGCAGGTTATGGGCCAGATACGCAGTATTTT. This gives the protein CASSLRAGYGPDTQYF. Full variable domain (missing parts from reference TRBV28 and TRBJ2-3): DVKVTQSSRYLVKRTGEKVFLECVQDMDHENMFWYRQDPGLGLRLIYFSYDVKMKEKGDIPEGYSVSREKKERFSLILESASTNQTSMYLCASSLRAGYGPDTQYFGPGTRLTVL.

V gene TRBV10-1 combines with J gene TRBJ2-2; D is possibly TRBD1 (6 bases). Trimming left V 5 bases short and J 3 bases short, with 7 bases between. This CDR3 contains 13 residues. Germline V gives CDR1 WNHNN, CDR2 SYGVQD (reference sequence). This CDR3 is CASSKGDTGELFF. CDR3 coding DNA: TGCGCCAGCAGTAAGGGGGACACCGGGGAGCTGTTTTTT.

This rearrangement joins TRBV30 to TRBJ2-2; 10 nucleotides line up with TRBD2. CDR3 length: 14 amino acids. The V gene's germline CDR1 is GTSNPN and CDR2 SVGIG (reference sequence). Germline trimming cut 4 bases from V and 5 bases from J; bases unmatched to any gene: 4. The CDR3 reads CAWTGTSVTGELFF. Written as DNA, the CDR3 is TGTGCCTGGACCGGGACTAGCGTTACCGGGGAGCTGTTTTTT.

This chain links TRBV9 with TRBJ2-1, with a possible D match to TRBD2 (6 bases). Germline V CDR1 and CDR2: SGDLS, YYNGEE. This CDR3 comprises 16 residues. V was pared by 0 bases and J by 4 bases, with 14 bases between. The CDR3 loop reads CASSVGGGQGYNEQFF. The CDR3 coding sequence is TGTGCCAGCAGCGTAGGTGGAGGGCAGGGTTACAATGAGCAGTTCTTC.

The chain uses TRBV12-3 or TRBV12-4 and TRBJ1-1; tentatively, D is TRBD1 (6 bases). V lost 4 bases to trimming and J lost 6 bases, with 12 bases between them. The CDR3 consists of 13 residues. In DNA form, the CDR3 reads TGTGCCAGCAGTTCCTACAGGGAGTCTGAAGCTTTCTTT. This translates into CASSSYRESEAFF.

J is TRBJ2-1 and V is TRBV6-5; 7 nucleotides line up with TRBD2. The germline gives CDR1 MNHEY, CDR2 SVGAGI. CDR3 length: 14 amino acids. Trimming took 6 bases from V and 9 from J; bases not matched to a gene: 11. The CDR3 loop is CASRTDFAGVEQFF. DNA for the CDR3: TGTGCCAGCAGGACGGACTTTGCGGGAGTTGAGCAGTTCTTC.

A word on this clone: Other DNA sequences of this sample code for an identical CDR3. The chain recombines TRBV10-3 with TRBJ2-3, with D possibly TRBD2 on 7 matching bases. Looked up from germline, CDR1 is ENHRY and CDR2 is SYGVKD. The V end was cut by 11 bases, the J end by 4 bases, with 16 bases between. The CDR3 covers 13 residues. The CDR3 nucleotides read TGTGCCGCCGGGACGGGGGGCGCAGATACGCAGTATTTT. Its protein is CAAGTGGADTQYF.

The chain recombines TRBV7-2 with TRBJ1-2; D remains unclear. Looked up from germline, CDR1 is SGHTA and CDR2 is FQGNSA. Trimming took off 1 base at V and 5 bases at J, with 14 bases between the two ends. This CDR3 contains 15 residues. This CDR3 reads CASSLGGVIKYGYTF. The CDR3 DNA sequence: TGTGCCAGCAGCTTAGGAGGTGTGATTAAATATGGCTACACCTTC.

The chain links TRBV19 to TRBJ2-7; 7 bases map to TRBD2. The ends lost 2 bases at V and 3 bases at J; junction bases unmatched: 4. Germline-derived CDR1 and CDR2 are LNHDA and SQIVND (reference sequence). The CDR3 is 14 amino acids. This chain's CDR3 is CASSIPGLNYEQYF. In DNA form, the CDR3 reads TGTGCCAGTAGTATACCGGGACTAAACTACGAGCAGTACTTC.

The chain recombines TRBV2 with TRBJ1-5; maybe TRBD1 (6 bases). CDR1 SNHLY and CDR2 FYNNEI come from the germline V gene. V was pared by 6 bases and J by 2 bases, with 14 bases between. This CDR3 region has 15 residues. CDR3 nucleotide sequence: TGTGCCAGCAGGTTCGGGACAACGGGCAATCAGCCCCAGCATTTT. It encodes CASRFGTTGNQPQHF.

The rearrangement links TRBV12-3 or TRBV12-4 to TRBJ2-3, with 7 bases aligning to TRBD2. J lost 1 base, V lost 8 bases, and 3 bases had no gene match. CDR3 length: 13 residues. CDR3 protein: CASSLAGTDTQYF. In DNA form, the CDR3 reads TGTGCCAGCTCCCTAGCGGGCACAGATACGCAGTATTTT.

This clone was observed a single time. The chain has TRBV10-3 and TRBJ2-7; 7 bases agree with TRBD1. The CDR3 covers 14 residues. Germline CDR1 ENHRY, CDR2 SYGVKD. V trimming: 5 bases; J trimming: 2 bases; junction bases outside the gene matches: 6. The CDR3 sequence: CAISSGTVAYEQYF. The CDR3 DNA reads TGTGCCATCAGTTCCGGGACAGTGGCCTACGAGCAGTACTTC.

The rearrangement uses TRBV4-2 and TRBJ2-6; TRBD1 matches 9 bases. The CDR3 has 18 residues. Unmatched junction bases numbered 9, after V lost 2 bases and J lost 4 bases. Per germline, CDR1 LGHNA and CDR2 YNFKEQ. This CDR3 reads CASSQRPGTGIGANVLTF. CDR3 nucleotides: TGTGCCAGCAGCCAACGTCCCGGGACAGGGATAGGGGCCAACGTCCTGACTTTC.

The rearrangement links TRBV7-2 to TRBJ1-2, with 10 bases fitting TRBD1. The V segment lost 4 bases and the J segment 6 bases; nucleotides outside the gene matches: 5. Germline V gives CDR1 SGHTA, CDR2 FQGNSA. The CDR3 spans 14 residues. For the CDR3, the DNA is TGTGCCAGCAGCTGGGCCGGGACAGGGGATGGCTACACCTTC. Translating it yields CASSWAGTGDGYTF.

V usage is TRBV21-1 and J usage is TRBJ1-1. TRBV21-1 is recorded as a pseudogene. The CDR3 contains 15 residues. Here the CDR3 DNA reads TGTGCCAGCAGCAATGGCGGGGGTTTGAACACTGAAGCTTTCTTT. Translation: CASSNGGGLNTEAFF.

This clone occurred once. The gene calls are TRBV7-8 and TRBJ2-1, with D tentatively TRBD2 (5 bases). The CDR3 spans 15 residues. Trimming shortened V by 5 bases and J by 9 bases, and 20 bases separated the two germline ends. Per germline, CDR1 SGHVS and CDR2 FQNEAQ. CDR3 nucleotide sequence: TGTGCCAGCAGCCCGCGCACGGCGAGCGCGGGTGAGCAGTTCTTC. It translates to CASSPRTASAGEQFF.

The chain employs TRBV6-5 and TRBJ1-5, with TRBD1 as a possible D gene (5 bases). V was pared by 7 bases and J by 6 bases, with 19 bases between. The length of the CDR3 is 15 residues. The germline V gene encodes CDR1 MNHEY and CDR2 SVGAGI. The CDR3 DNA follows: TGTGCCAGCAAATTTACGGGAGGGGACGGTCAGCCCCAGCATTTT. The encoded protein is CASKFTGGDGQPQHF.

This clone appeared once. This rearrangement joins TRBV27 to TRBJ2-1, with TRBD2 matching 13 bases. The CDR3 extends over 15 amino acids. The V gene's germline CDR1 is MNHEY and CDR2 SMNVEV (reference sequence). V lost 6 bases to trimming and J lost 6 bases; unmatched junction nucleotides: 5. CDR3 loop: CASSRGLAGRNEQFF. In DNA form, the CDR3 reads TGTGCCAGCAGCCGGGGACTAGCGGGACGCAATGAGCAGTTCTTC.

CDR3 bases: TGTGCCAGCAGCCCAGTGCTAGCGGAAAACACAGATACGCAGTATTTT. It is translated as CASSPVLAENTDTQYF. V is TRBV6-6 and J is TRBJ2-3; 7 nucleotides line up with TRBD2. Germline-derived CDR1 and CDR2 are MNHNY and SVGAGI (reference sequence). Trimming at V came to 6 bases and at J to 2 bases, leaving 11 bases not matched to a gene. There are 16 residues in the CDR3.

The rearrangement links TRBV4-1 to TRBJ2-3, with D possibly being TRBD1 (6 bases). The CDR3 has 19 amino acids. Germline CDR1 is MGHRA and CDR2 is YSYEKL. The germline V and J ends were trimmed by 0 bases and 2 bases, with 21 bases remaining between them. CDR3 region: CASSQDPPRGGHTTDTQYF. The CDR3 nucleotides read TGCGCCAGCAGCCAAGACCCCCCCCGAGGGGGACATACCACAGATACGCAGTATTTT.

The chain carries TRBV3-1 (or the pseudogene TRBV3-2) and TRBJ2-1; D may be TRBD2 (5 bases). V was pared by 5 bases and J by 8 bases, with 19 bases between. Germline-derived CDR1 and CDR2 are LGHDT and YNNKEL (reference sequence). CDR3 size: 15 residues. This chain's CDR3 is CASSELGLEEDEQFF. The CDR3 nucleotides are TGTGCCAGCAGCGAATTAGGACTGGAGGAAGATGAGCAGTTCTTC.

This chain connects TRBV3-1 (or the pseudogene TRBV3-2) to TRBJ1-1, with TRBD1 as a possible D gene (5 bases). V was clipped by 7 bases and J by 5 bases, with 26 bases between them. This CDR3 contains 17 residues. Germline V gene lookup returns CDR1 LGHDT and CDR2 YNNKEL (reference sequence). Written as DNA, the CDR3 is TGTGCCAGCACCGATACTCCCTTGGGGGGGAGAATAACTGAAGCTTTCTTT. Its protein product is CASTDTPLGGRITEAFF.